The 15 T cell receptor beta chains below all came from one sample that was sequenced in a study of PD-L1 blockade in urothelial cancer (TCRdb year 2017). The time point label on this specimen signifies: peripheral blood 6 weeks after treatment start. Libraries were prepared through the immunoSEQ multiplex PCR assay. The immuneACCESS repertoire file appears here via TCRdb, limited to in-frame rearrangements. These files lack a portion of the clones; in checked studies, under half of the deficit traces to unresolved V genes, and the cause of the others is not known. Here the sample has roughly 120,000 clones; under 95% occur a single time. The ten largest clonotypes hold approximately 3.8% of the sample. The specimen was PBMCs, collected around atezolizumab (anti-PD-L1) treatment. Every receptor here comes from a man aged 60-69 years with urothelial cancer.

CDR3 sequence reads: CASSLSGQADFVRYGYTF. CDR3 sequence (DNA): TGTGCCAGCAGTTTAAGTGGACAGGCGGACTTTGTTAGGTATGGCTACACCTTC. The chain uses TRBV28 and TRBJ1-2; 7 bases are a match to TRBD1. The CDR3 sequence is 18 residues long. CDR1 is MDHEN, CDR2 SYDVKM, per germline. The trim removed 2 bases at V and 5 bases at J, leaving 17 bases unmatched.

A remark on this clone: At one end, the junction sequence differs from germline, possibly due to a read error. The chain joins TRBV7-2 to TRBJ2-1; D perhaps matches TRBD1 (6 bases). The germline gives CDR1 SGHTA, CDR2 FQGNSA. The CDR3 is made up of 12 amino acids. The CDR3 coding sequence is TGTGCCAGCAGCTTTCACAGGGTACAGCTGATCTTC. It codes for CASSFHRVQLIF.

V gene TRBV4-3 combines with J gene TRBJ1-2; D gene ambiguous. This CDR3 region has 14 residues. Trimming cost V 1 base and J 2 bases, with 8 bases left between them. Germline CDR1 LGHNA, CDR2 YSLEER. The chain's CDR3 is CASSQAAVNYGYTF. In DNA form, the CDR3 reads TGCGCCAGCAGCCAAGCGGCGGTGAACTATGGCTACACCTTC.

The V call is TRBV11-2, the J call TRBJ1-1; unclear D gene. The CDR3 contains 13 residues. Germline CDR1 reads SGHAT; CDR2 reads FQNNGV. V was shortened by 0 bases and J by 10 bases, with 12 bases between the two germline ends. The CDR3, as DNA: TGTGCCAGCAGCTTAGAACCTCAGCCGGGAGCTTTCTTT. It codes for CASSLEPQPGAFF.

The CDR3, as DNA: TGTGCCAGCAGACAGGGTACGATCTCCTACGAGCAGTACTTC. This codes for CASRQGTISYEQYF. The V and J genes are TRBV6-4 and TRBJ2-7, with D tentatively TRBD1 (6 bases). CDR3 length: 14 amino acids. Germline CDR1 and CDR2: MRHNA and SNTAGT. V was shortened by 6 bases and J by 0 bases, with 12 bases between the two germline ends.

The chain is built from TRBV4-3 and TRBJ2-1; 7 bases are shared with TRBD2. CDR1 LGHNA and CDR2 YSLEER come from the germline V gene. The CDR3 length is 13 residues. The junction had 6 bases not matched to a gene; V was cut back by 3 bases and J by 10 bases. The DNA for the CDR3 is TGCGCCAGCAGCCAGGGAGAGCGGGGAGAGCAGTTCTTC. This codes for CASSQGERGEQFF.

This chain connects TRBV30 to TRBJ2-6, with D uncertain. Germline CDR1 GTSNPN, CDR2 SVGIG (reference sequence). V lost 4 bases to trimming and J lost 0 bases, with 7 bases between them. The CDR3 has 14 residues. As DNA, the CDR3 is TGTGCCTGGACACACCCCTCTGGGGCCAACGTCCTGACTTTC. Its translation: CAWTHPSGANVLTF. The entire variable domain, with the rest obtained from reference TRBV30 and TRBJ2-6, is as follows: SQTIHQWPATLVQPVGSPLSLECTVEGTSNPNLYWYRQAAGRGLQLLFYSVGIGQISSEVPQNLSASRPQDRQFILSSKKLLLSDSGFYLCAWTHPSGANVLTFGAGSRLTVL.

CDR3 nucleotides: TGTGCCAGCAGCCGAGGCGGGACTCAAGAGACCCAGTACTTC. This sequence encodes CASSRGGTQETQYF. This chain links TRBV7-2 with TRBJ2-5, with TRBD2 as a possible D gene (6 bases). Germline V gives CDR1 SGHTA, CDR2 FQGNSA. The germline V and J ends were trimmed by 5 bases and 2 bases, with 12 bases remaining between them. The CDR3 sequence is 14 residues long.

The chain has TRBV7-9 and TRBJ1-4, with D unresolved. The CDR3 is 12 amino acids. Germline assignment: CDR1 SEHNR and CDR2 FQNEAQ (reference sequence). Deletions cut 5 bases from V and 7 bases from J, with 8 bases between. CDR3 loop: CASSLEGEKLFF. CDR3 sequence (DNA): TGTGCCAGCAGCCTCGAGGGTGAAAAACTGTTTTTT.

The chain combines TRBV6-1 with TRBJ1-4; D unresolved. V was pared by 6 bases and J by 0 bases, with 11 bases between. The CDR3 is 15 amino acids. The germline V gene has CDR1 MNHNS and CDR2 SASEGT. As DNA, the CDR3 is TGTGCCAGCAGCTGGGAGGGAGCAACTAATGAAAAACTGTTTTTT. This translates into CASSWEGATNEKLFF.

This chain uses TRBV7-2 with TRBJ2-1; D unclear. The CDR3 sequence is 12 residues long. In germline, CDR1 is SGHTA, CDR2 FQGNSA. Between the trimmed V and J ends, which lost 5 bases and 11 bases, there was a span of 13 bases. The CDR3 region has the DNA TGTGCCAGCAGCCAAGAGGTAAGAAAGCAGTTCTTC. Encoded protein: CASSQEVRKQFF.

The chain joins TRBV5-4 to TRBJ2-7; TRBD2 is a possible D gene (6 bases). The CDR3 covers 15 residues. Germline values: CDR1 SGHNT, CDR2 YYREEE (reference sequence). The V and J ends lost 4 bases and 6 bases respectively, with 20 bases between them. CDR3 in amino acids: CASSIGLLGYGEQYF. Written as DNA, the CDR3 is TGTGCCAGCAGCATTGGACTATTGGGTTATGGCGAGCAGTACTTC.

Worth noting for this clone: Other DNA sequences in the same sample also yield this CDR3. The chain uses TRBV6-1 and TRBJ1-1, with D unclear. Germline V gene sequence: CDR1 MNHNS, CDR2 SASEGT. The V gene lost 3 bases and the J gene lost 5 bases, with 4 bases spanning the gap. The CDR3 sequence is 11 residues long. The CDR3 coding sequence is TGTGCCAGCAGTGATCGGACTGAAGCTTTCTTT. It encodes CASSDRTEAFF.

CDR3 residues: CASSTRSGGAYEQYF. In nucleotides, the CDR3 is TGTGCCAGTAGTACCCGTTCCGGGGGGGCTTACGAGCAGTACTTC. The chain has TRBV19 and TRBJ2-7; 8 positions agree with TRBD2. The ends lost 4 bases at V and 4 bases at J; junction bases unmatched: 9. From germline, CDR1 is LNHDA and CDR2 SQIVND (reference sequence). This CDR3 comprises 15 residues. Supplemented by reference TRBV19 and TRBJ2-7, the full variable domain reads DGGITQSPKYLFRKEGQNVTLSCEQNLNHDAMYWYRQDPGQGLRLIYYSQIVNDFQKGDIAEGYSVSREKKESFPLTVTSAQKNPTAFYLCASSTRSGGAYEQYFGPGTRLTVT.

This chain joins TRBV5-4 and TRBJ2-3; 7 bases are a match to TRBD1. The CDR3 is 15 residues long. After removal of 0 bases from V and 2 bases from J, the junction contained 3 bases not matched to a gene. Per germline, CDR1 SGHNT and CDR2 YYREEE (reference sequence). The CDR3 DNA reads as TGTGCCAGCAGCTTGGGAGGACAGGACACAGATACGCAGTATTTT. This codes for CASSLGGQDTDTQYF.